The 25 T cell receptor beta chains presented below share a single source sample, sequenced in a study of spatial heterogeneity in lung cancer (dated by TCRdb to about 2019). Overall study outcomes, separate from this receptor: A correlation was observed between the number of expanded intratumoral alpha and beta TCRs and the tumor nonsynonymous mutation count.

The library was prepared using 5' RACE. For sequencing, a NextSeq 500 was employed. TCRdb took the public reads, trimmed them with fastp at Q25, ran MiXCR for clone calling and kept in-frame beta chains. Rows with one shared CDR3 protein collapse into an entry with the most common genes and DNA. The sample yields thousands of distinct CDR3 sequences; 45% to 50% were counted once. The ten biggest clones cover approximately 63% of the sample. Their cognate antigens are unknown. Read against the paper, the sample's time point label means: sample taken at primary tumor resection. The source material was lung tumor tissue, sampled at surgery. The receptors come from a male donor with early-stage non-small cell lung cancer.

About this clonotype: The library was prepared for alpha chains; this beta chain is a stray read, so its frequency means little. The CDR3 region is CASSLYGGTSTDTQYF. In DNA form, the CDR3 reads TGTGCCAGCAGTTTATATGGGGGCACTAGCACAGATACGCAGTATTTT. The V call is TRBV27, the J call TRBJ2-3; D is perhaps TRBD1 (6 bases). This CDR3 contains 16 residues. In germline, CDR1 is MNHEY, CDR2 SMNVEV (reference sequence). Trimming left V 1 base short and J 0 bases short, with 11 bases between.

For this clonotype: This beta chain came through as a stray read in a library set up for alpha chains, and its size says little. V gene TRBV12-3 or TRBV12-4 combines with J gene TRBJ2-5, with D uncertain. V was pared by 6 bases and J by 5 bases, with 13 bases between. There are 13 residues in the CDR3. The DNA for the CDR3 is TGTGCCAGCAGCAAAGTGGATCCGGAGACCCAGTACTTC. It encodes CASSKVDPETQYF.

Notes on this clonotype: This beta chain is an off-target read within a library intended for alpha chains, so its frequency means little. CDR3 in DNA: TGCAGCGCCCCAACCGCGACAGACTACAATGAGCAGTTCTTC. This translates into CSAPTATDYNEQFF. V is TRBV29-1 and J is TRBJ2-1, with a tentative D call TRBD1 (5 bases). The CDR3 totals 14 residues. Germline-derived CDR1 and CDR2 are SQVTM and ANQGSEA. Deletions cut 7 bases from V and 3 bases from J, with 16 bases between.

In the case of this clonotype: This beta chain is off target for a library built for alpha chains, so its abundance means little. The chain has TRBV5-1 and TRBJ2-3, with 7 bases lining up with TRBD1. The germline CDR1 and CDR2 sequences are SGHRS and YFSETQ. This CDR3 is built from 16 residues. V gave up 4 bases and J gave up 0 bases; unmatched junction bases: 8. CDR3 sequence reads: CASSGRGQASTDTQYF. In DNA, the CDR3 is TGCGCCAGCAGCGGGCGCGGACAGGCCAGCACAGATACGCAGTATTTT. The full variable domain, completed using reference TRBV5-1 and TRBJ2-3, is KAGVTQTPRYLIKTRGQQVTLSCSPISGHRSVSWYQQTPGQGLQFLFEYFSETQRNKGNFPGRFSGRQFSNSRSEMNVSTLELGDSALYLCASSGRGQASTDTQYFGPGTRLTVL.

On this clonotype itself: This beta chain appears as a stray read in a library generated for alpha chains; its size is not informative. The rearrangement joins TRBV6-2 or TRBV6-3 to TRBJ1-5; D is perhaps TRBD1 (5 bases). The CDR3 extends over 14 amino acids. Germline CDR1 MNHEY, CDR2 SVGEGT. Deletions cut 5 bases from V and 6 bases from J, with 14 bases between. The CDR3 reads CASSPPRGSQPQHF. For the CDR3, the DNA is TGTGCCAGCAGTCCTCCCCGGGGCAGTCAGCCCCAGCATTTT.

As concerns this clonotype: The library was built for alpha chains, so this beta chain is an off-target read and its size means little. This chain links TRBV5-6 with TRBJ2-1, with 7 nucleotides matching TRBD2. The CDR3 runs 15 residues. CDR1 SGHDT and CDR2 YYEEEE come from the germline V gene. The ends lost 0 bases at V and 2 bases at J; junction bases unmatched: 2. The CDR3 is CASSLVSGTYNEQFF. DNA for the CDR3: TGTGCCAGCAGCTTGGTGAGCGGGACCTACAATGAGCAGTTCTTC.

This clonotype has just a few counts. This beta chain slipped into a library made for alpha chains as a stray read, so its size is not meaningful. The J gene is TRBJ2-7, the V gene TRBV2; 8 nucleotides agree with TRBD2. The CDR3 loop spans 14 amino acids. Germline V gene sequence: CDR1 SNHLY, CDR2 FYNNEI. V lost 8 bases, J lost 0 bases, and 6 bases stayed unmatched. The chain's CDR3 is CASRAGGVSYEQYF. DNA of the CDR3: TGTGCCAGCCGCGCCGGGGGGGTCTCCTACGAGCAGTACTTC. The full variable domain, in which reference TRBV2 and TRBJ2-7 provide the parts outside the CDR3, is EPEVTQTPSHQVTQMGQEVILRCVPISNHLYFYWYRQILGQKVEFLVSFYNNEISEKSEIFDDQFSVERPDGSNFTLKIRSTKLEDSAMYFCASRAGGVSYEQYFGPGTRLTVT.

This clonotype was picked up a small number of times. Because the library targeted alpha chains, this beta chain is an off-target read whose size means little. The J gene is TRBJ1-1, the V gene TRBV29-1; 7 bases map to TRBD1. With V trimmed by 5 bases and J by 6 bases, 6 bases remained unmatched. Germline V gene data show CDR1 as SQVTM and CDR2 as ANQGSEA. The CDR3 has 12 amino acids. This CDR3 is CSVSEGTAEAFF. The CDR3 DNA sequence: TGCAGCGTTTCAGAGGGGACAGCTGAAGCTTTCTTT.

Note on this clonotype: This beta chain lies outside the target of a library built for alpha chains; its clone size means little. The chain couples TRBV9 to TRBJ2-5; TRBD2 might be the D (6 bases). The CDR3 is 13 residues long. Deletions cut 5 bases from V and 3 bases from J, with 11 bases between. CDR1 and CDR2 (germline): SGDLS, YYNGEE. The CDR3 spells CASRKTGEETQYF. CDR3 nucleotide sequence: TGTGCCAGCAGGAAGACGGGGGAAGAGACCCAGTACTTC.

Worth noting for this clonotype: This is likely a read error, given that the CDR3 carries no conserved phenylalanine or tryptophan at its end. It is unclear where the CDR3 begins or ends on the DNA, so no DNA is shown, and the CDR3 is as TCRdb lists it. This beta chain turned up in a library designed for alpha chains; as an off-target read, its abundance says little. The chain is built from TRBV9 and TRBJ2-1; whether TRBD2, the table's D call, matches the DNA was not checked. The CDR3 numbers 12 amino acids, ends counted. Germline values: CDR1 SGDLS, CDR2 YYNGEE. CDR3 region: CASSGQRGGVAV.

On this clonotype itself: With the library built for alpha chains, this beta chain is off target and its frequency is not meaningful. This CDR3 reads CATEADRGLRQETQYF. CDR3 in DNA: TGTGCCACAGAGGCGGACAGGGGGCTCCGACAAGAGACCCAGTACTTC. V is TRBV6-6 and J is TRBJ2-5; 11 nucleotides agree with TRBD1. CDR3 length equals 16 residues. Germline loops: CDR1 MNHNY, CDR2 SVGAGI (reference sequence). V lost 10 bases and J lost 2; bases outside the gene matches: 12.

As concerns this clonotype: Found in a library prepared for alpha chains, this beta chain is an off-target read, and its abundance has little meaning. V is TRBV5-4 and J is TRBJ1-2, with D uncertain. The ends were cut back, 0 bases at V and 2 bases at J, with 14 bases in the middle. The germline CDR1 and CDR2 sequences are SGHNT and YYREEE (reference sequence). This CDR3 comprises 16 residues. For the CDR3, the DNA is TGTGCCAGCAGCTTGGAAGTGGGGAGGACCAACTATGGCTACACCTTC. Encoded protein: CASSLEVGRTNYGYTF.

Comment on this clonotype: This beta chain is off target for a library built for alpha chains, so its abundance means little. This chain joins TRBV10-3 and TRBJ1-1, with D tentatively TRBD1 (5 bases). The ends were cut back, 4 bases at V and 1 base at J, with 10 bases in the middle. CDR1 ENHRY and CDR2 SYGVKD come from the germline V gene. The CDR3 is 14 amino acids. This CDR3 reads CAISGGARNTEAFF. Here the CDR3 DNA reads TGTGCCATCAGTGGTGGGGCGAGGAACACTGAAGCTTTCTTT.

This clonotype came up a few times. Since the library was made to target alpha chains, this beta chain is a stray read and its abundance is not meaningful. V gene TRBV29-1 combines with J gene TRBJ2-7; a weak D match, TRBD1 (6 bases). The CDR3 covers 13 residues. Germline V gene lookup returns CDR1 SQVTM and CDR2 ANQGSEA. Trimming stripped 0 bases from V and 4 bases from J, with 10 bases between. The CDR3 sequence is CSVEDRQAYEQYF. The DNA for the CDR3 is TGCAGCGTTGAAGATCGACAGGCGTACGAGCAGTACTTC.

About this clonotype: Little can be read into the size of this beta chain, an off-target read in a library designed for alpha chains. The CDR3 protein is CASSSRGDGYTF. In nucleotides, the CDR3 is TGTGCCAGCAGCTCCCGGGGGGATGGCTACACCTTC. This chain connects TRBV7-6 to TRBJ1-2, with D tentatively TRBD1 (5 bases). Looked up from germline, CDR1 is SGHVS and CDR2 is FNYEAQ. Trimming left V 4 bases short and J 6 bases short, with 9 bases between. CDR3 size: 12 residues.

As for this clonotype: This beta chain appears as a stray read in a library generated for alpha chains; its size is not informative. The gene calls are TRBV9 and TRBJ1-1; D gene ambiguous. The V gene's germline CDR1 is SGDLS and CDR2 YYNGEE. V was cut by 0 bases and J by 0 bases, with 9 bases left in between. The CDR3 covers 15 residues. The CDR3 nucleotides are TGTGCCAGCAGCGTAGAAAGTTACATGAACACTGAAGCTTTCTTT. Protein: CASSVESYMNTEAFF. Complete variable domain (other parts from reference TRBV9 and TRBJ1-1): DSGVTQTPKHLITATGQRVTLRCSPRSGDLSVYWYQQSLDQGLQFLIQYYNGEERAKGNILERFSAQQFPDLHSELNLSSLELGDSALYFCASSVESYMNTEAFFGQGTRLTVV.

This clonotype was counted only a few times. Because this beta chain is a stray read in a library intended to capture alpha chains, its abundance should not be given much weight. The V gene is TRBV28, the J gene TRBJ1-1; D is undetermined. The length of the CDR3 is 18 residues. Trimming cost V 3 bases and J 7 bases, with 27 bases left between them. Germline V gene data show CDR1 as MDHEN and CDR2 as SYDVKM. The CDR3 sequence: CASSFSDPGPGVDVEAFF. The CDR3 DNA follows: TGTGCCAGCAGTTTTTCCGATCCCGGCCCCGGGGTTGATGTTGAAGCTTTCTTT.

By sample fraction, this clonotype is medium-sized. This beta chain was picked up by a library intended for alpha chains and is off target, so its count carries little meaning. The chain recombines TRBV20-1 with TRBJ2-1; D gene ambiguous. The CDR3 length is 14 residues. The V gene's germline CDR1 is DFQATT and CDR2 SNEGSKA (reference sequence). Trimming took off 0 bases at V and 0 bases at J, with 6 bases between the two ends. The DNA for the CDR3 is TGCAGTGCTAGAGATTATCGCTCCTACAATGAGCAGTTCTTC. The encoded protein is CSARDYRSYNEQFF.

Remarks on this clonotype: This beta chain was picked up by a library intended for alpha chains and is off target, so its count carries little meaning. The V call is TRBV7-2, the J call TRBJ2-3, with 10 nucleotides matching TRBD2. Germline trimming cut 5 bases from V and 6 bases from J; bases unmatched to any gene: 8. Germline V CDR1 and CDR2: SGHTA, FQGNSA. The CDR3 spans 15 residues. The CDR3 bases are TGTGCCAGCAGCGTTAAGCGGGGGGGCTGGGATACGCAGTATTTT. This sequence encodes CASSVKRGGWDTQYF. The full variable domain, completed using reference TRBV7-2 and TRBJ2-3, is GAGVSQSPSNKVTEKGKDVELRCDPISGHTALYWYRQSLGQGLEFLIYFQGNSAPDKSGLPSDRFSAERTGGSVSTLTIQRTQQEDSAVYLCASSVKRGGWDTQYFGPGTRLTVL.

Of note for this clonotype: Being off target in a library aimed at alpha chains, this beta chain has a size of little meaning. The rearrangement uses TRBV11-3 and TRBJ2-5, with D perhaps given as TRBD1 or TRBD2 (5 bases each). V was clipped by 5 bases and J by 5 bases, with 24 bases between them. The CDR3 totals 17 residues. Germline lookup yields CDR1 SGHNT and CDR2 YENEEA. The chain's CDR3 is CASSPGGAGPHGETQYF. DNA of the CDR3: TGTGCCAGCAGCCCCGGTGGGGCGGGCCCCCATGGGGAGACCCAGTACTTC.

This clonotype was detected a few times. For a library built for alpha chains, this beta chain is a stray read; little rests on its size. The J gene is TRBJ2-1, the V gene TRBV5-1, with 8 nucleotides matching TRBD2. Germline V gene data show CDR1 as SGHRS and CDR2 as YFSETQ. V shed 4 bases and J 8 bases; nucleotides not matched to a gene: 14. The CDR3 extends over 16 amino acids. CDR3 coding DNA: TGCGCCAGCAGCGCCGGTCGGAGCGGGAGTACGGATGAGCAGTTCTTC. It specifies CASSAGRSGSTDEQFF.

As to this clonotype: This beta chain came through as a stray read in a library set up for alpha chains, and its size says little. The chain couples TRBV12-3 or TRBV12-4 to TRBJ2-5, with a tentative D call TRBD1 (6 bases). The CDR3 consists of 14 residues. Trimming left V 0 bases short and J 5 bases short, with 10 bases between. CDR3 in amino acids: CASSLAGAEETQYF. The DNA for the CDR3 is TGTGCCAGCAGTTTAGCGGGGGCAGAGGAGACCCAGTACTTC.

This clonotype is deemed medium-sized. This beta chain was picked up by a library intended for alpha chains and is off target, so its count carries little meaning. V usage is TRBV15 and J usage is TRBJ2-1; D unresolved. CDR1 is LNHNV, CDR2 YYDKDF, per germline (reference sequence). This CDR3 is 12 amino acids long. V lost 1 base and J 8 bases, leaving 6 bases between the germline ends. The CDR3, as DNA: TGTGCCACCAGCAGAGGATTCCATGAGCAGTTCTTC. Its translation: CATSRGFHEQFF.

Within the sample, this clonotype is medium-sized (0.01 to 0.1%). As an off-target read in a library built for alpha chains, this beta chain has a frequency of little significance. The genes are TRBV9 and TRBJ2-5; TRBD2 might be the D (6 bases). The CDR3 sequence is 15 residues long. The V end was cut by 4 bases, the J end by 0 bases, with 13 bases between. Germline CDR1 SGDLS, CDR2 YYNGEE. CDR3 loop: CASSPGGGYQETQYF. The CDR3 DNA reads as TGTGCCAGCAGCCCCGGGGGAGGTTACCAAGAGACCCAGTACTTC.

On this clonotype: Because the library targeted alpha chains, this beta chain is an off-target read whose size means little. This sequence joins TRBV28 and TRBJ2-3; the D gene is possibly TRBD1 (7 bases). CDR1 is MDHEN and CDR2 is SYDVKM in the germline V gene. V lost 4 bases and J 2 bases, leaving 10 bases between the germline ends. The CDR3 sequence is 14 residues long. CDR3 amino acids: CASSSGGTTDTQYF. CDR3 nucleotide sequence: TGTGCCAGCAGTTCAGGGGGGACCACAGATACGCAGTATTTT.